The 12 T cell receptor beta chains below come from one sample, sequenced in a study of kidney transplant recipient with SARS-CoV-2 infection. TCRdb reanalysed the reads using MiXCR and keeps one entry per CDR3 protein. The data show roughly 250,000 distinct CDR3 sequences, about 28% seen once. The sample was a blood sample, taken at baseline and on day 111 from a kidney transplant recipient. The source of these receptors is a male patient between 25 and 40 years old who had COVID-19 and was a kidney transplant recipient. Some T cells may trace back to the graft donor.

This clonotype was seen at least ten times. The chain is built from TRBV18 and TRBJ2-1; 8 positions match TRBD2. The ends lost 1 base at V and 7 bases at J; junction bases unmatched: 12. CDR1 and CDR2 (germline): KGHSH, LQKENI. The CDR3 extends over 17 amino acids. The CDR3 nucleotides are TGTGCCAGCTCACCACTAATTTCCTCTAGCGGGCCAAATGAGCAGTTCTTC. Translating it yields CASSPLISSSGPNEQFF.

The chain couples TRBV5-1 to TRBJ2-3; 9 bases are a match to TRBD2. The CDR3 is 21 amino acids. J was trimmed by 2 bases and V by 4 bases; bases with no gene match: 23. CDR1 and CDR2 from the germline V gene are SGHRS and YFSETQ. In nucleotides, the CDR3 is TGCGCCAGCAGCCTCCAAAGTCTCCAGCGGGAGGACACTAAAAACACAGATACGCAGTATTTT. This gives the protein CASSLQSLQREDTKNTDTQYF.

This clonotype was recorded many times. The chain recombines TRBV30 with TRBJ1-6; D not resolved. CDR1 is GTSNPN and CDR2 is SVGIG in the germline V gene (reference sequence). The germline V and J ends were trimmed by 0 bases and 6 bases, with 15 bases remaining between them. CDR3 length: 16 residues. In nucleotides, the CDR3 is TGTGCCTGGAGTGTACTCTCACGGCAAATTAATTCACCCCTCCACTTT. Its translation: CAWSVLSRQINSPLHF.

Points on this clonotype: This could be a read error, since a much larger clone is one nucleotide away. The chain links TRBV19 to TRBJ2-2; D may be TRBD1 (6 bases). Trimming shortened V by 4 bases and J by 13 bases, and 16 bases separated the two germline ends. Germline V gene data show CDR1 as LNHDA and CDR2 as SQIVND (reference sequence). The CDR3 has 13 amino acids. CDR3 DNA sequence: TGTGCCAGTAGTAGCGACGGCGGCAGGGGGCTGTTTTTT. Amino acid sequence: CASSSDGGRGLFF.

As for this clonotype: This may come from a read error, since a much larger clone is one base off. CDR3 DNA sequence: TGTGCCAGCAGCTTCCTGGCGTTTACCCGAAAGACCCATGGCTACACCTTC. It specifies CASSFLAFTRKTHGYTF. V gene TRBV7-8 combines with J gene TRBJ1-2; D unclear. This CDR3 is 17 amino acids long. Per germline, CDR1 SGHVS and CDR2 FQNEAQ. V lost 3 bases and J lost 6, with 23 bases in between.

This clonotype was counted ten times or more. The chain recombines TRBV28 with TRBJ2-2, with 12 bases identical to TRBD2. J was trimmed by 6 bases and V by 6 bases; bases with no gene match: 8. Germline V lookup: CDR1 MDHEN, CDR2 SYDVKM. This CDR3 is built from 16 residues. CDR3 residues: CASRNLAGGFSGELFF. The CDR3 DNA is TGTGCCAGCAGGAACCTAGCGGGAGGGTTCTCCGGGGAGCTGTTTTTT.

This clonotype was counted at least ten times. CDR3 nucleotide sequence: TGCGCCAGCAGTATGGAATCGGTTCGAAAGACCTATGGCTACACCTTC. This codes for CASSMESVRKTYGYTF. The chain combines TRBV5-1 with TRBJ1-2; D remains ambiguous. V was trimmed by 5 bases and J by 4 bases, leaving 21 bases between them. Germline loops: CDR1 SGHRS, CDR2 YFSETQ. The CDR3 is 16 residues long. Looking up the rest from reference TRBV5-1 and TRBJ1-2 gives the full variable domain: KAGVTQTPRYLIKTRGQQVTLSCSPISGHRSVSWYQQTPGQGLQFLFEYFSETQRNKGNFPGRFSGRQFSNSRSEMNVSTLELGDSALYLCASSMESVRKTYGYTFGSGTRLTVV.

This clonotype was recorded at least ten times. The rearrangement links TRBV7-7 to TRBJ2-7; D is unclear. CDR3 size: 14 residues. In germline, CDR1 is SSHAT, CDR2 FNYEAQ (reference sequence). V was shortened by 5 bases and J by 0 bases, with 11 bases between the two germline ends. CDR3 protein: CASSKDVSSYEQYF. CDR3 DNA: TGTGCCAGCAGCAAGGACGTGAGCTCCTACGAGCAGTACTTC.

The sample holds many counts of this clonotype. V usage is TRBV3-1 and J usage is TRBJ1-2; D remains unclear. This CDR3 is 17 amino acids long. V gave up 3 bases and J gave up 4 bases, with 21 bases separating them. Germline CDR1 reads LGHDT; CDR2 reads YNNKEL (reference sequence). This CDR3 reads CASSQFLTLRKTYGYTF. CDR3 sequence (DNA): TGTGCCAGCAGCCAGTTCCTCACCCTTCGAAAGACCTATGGCTACACCTTC. Supplemented by reference TRBV3-1 and TRBJ1-2, the full variable domain reads DTAVSQTPKYLVTQMGNDKSIKCEQNLGHDTMYWYKQDSKKFLKIMFSYNNKELIINETVPNRFSPKSPDKAHLNLHINSLELGDSAVYFCASSQFLTLRKTYGYTFGSGTRLTVV.

This clonotype was seen repeatedly, ten times or more. The CDR3, as DNA: TGTGGCAGTTGGGGCAGGATAACACAAAGTCGGGCCAACGTCCTGACTTTC. This translates into CGSWGRITQSRANVLTF. The chain carries TRBV8-2 and TRBJ2-6; no DNA check was done on the table's D call, TRBD1. TRBV8-2 is described as a pseudogene. The CDR3 has 17 residues.

Of note for this clonotype: A much larger clone sits a single nucleotide away, making a read error possible. The V call is TRBV14, the J call TRBJ1-2; TRBD1 matches 8 bases. Germline values: CDR1 SGHDN, CDR2 FVKESK. Trimming took 1 base from V and 6 from J; bases not matched to a gene: 7. The CDR3 spans 15 residues. The CDR3 DNA is TGTGCCAGCAGCCAAGGAAAGGACAGGGTACATGGCTACACCTTC. Translated, it gives CASSQGKDRVHGYTF. Variable domain in full (rest from reference TRBV14 and TRBJ1-2): EAGVTQFPSHSVIEKGQTVTLRCDPISGHDNLYWYRRVMGKEIKFLLHFVKESKQDESGMPNNRFLAERTGGTYSTLKVQPAELEDSGVYFCASSQGKDRVHGYTFGSGTRLTVV.

This clonotype has a single count. Given the absence of the conserved phenylalanine or tryptophan at the CDR3 end, a read error is likely. The chain couples TRBV10-1 to TRBJ1-2, with D possibly being TRBD1 (5 bases). With 5 bases removed from V and 4 bases from J, the gap between germline ends came to 23 bases. CDR3 length: 17 residues. The germline V gene encodes CDR1 WNHNN and CDR2 SYGVQD (reference sequence). CDR3 sequence: CASSRGLRSRKTYGYTL. The CDR3 DNA is TGCGCCAGCAGTAGGGGCTTAAGATCGCGAAAGACCTATGGCTACACCCTC.